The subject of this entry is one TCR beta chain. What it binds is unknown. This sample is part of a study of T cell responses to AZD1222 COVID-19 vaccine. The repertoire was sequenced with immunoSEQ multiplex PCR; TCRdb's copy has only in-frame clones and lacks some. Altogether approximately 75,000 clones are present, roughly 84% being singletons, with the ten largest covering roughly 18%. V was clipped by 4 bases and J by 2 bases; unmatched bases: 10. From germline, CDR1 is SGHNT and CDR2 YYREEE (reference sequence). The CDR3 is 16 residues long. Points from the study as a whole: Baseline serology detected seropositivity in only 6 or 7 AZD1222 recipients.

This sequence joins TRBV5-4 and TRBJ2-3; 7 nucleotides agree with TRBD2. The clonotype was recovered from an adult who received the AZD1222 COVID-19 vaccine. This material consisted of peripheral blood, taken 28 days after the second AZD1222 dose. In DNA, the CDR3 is TGTGCCAGCAGCCCTCCAAAGGCGGGGGTCACAGATACGCAGTATTTT. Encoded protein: CASSPPKAGVTDTQYF.